A single sample is the source of the 18 T cell receptor beta chains below, sequenced in a study of blood T cell repertoires in COVID-19. Generated by immunoSEQ multiplex PCR, the TCRdb table keeps only in-frame clones and is missing some. The sample records over 150,000 clones, roughly 87% being singletons. Sequencing was carried out using PBMCs or T cells enriched from blood (not recorded which). The receptors originated from a woman in her forties or fifties who had recovered from COVID-19.

The gene calls are TRBV28 and TRBJ2-1, with 12 bases lining up with TRBD2. The CDR3 consists of 17 residues. V shed 11 bases and J 3 bases; nucleotides not matched to a gene: 14. CDR1 and CDR2 from the germline V gene are MDHEN and SYDVKM. CDR3 amino acids: CASGGLAGPVGYNEQFF. The DNA for the CDR3 is TGTGCCTCCGGTGGACTAGCGGGACCGGTAGGCTACAATGAGCAGTTCTTC.

The chain links TRBV5-1 to TRBJ1-5; D unclear. Germline CDR1 reads SGHRS; CDR2 reads YFSETQ. V was trimmed by 0 bases and J by 7 bases, leaving 14 bases between them. This CDR3 comprises 15 residues. CDR3 bases: TGCGCCAGCAGCTTGGCCCCCGGGATTGAACAGCCCCAGCATTTT. It translates to CASSLAPGIEQPQHF.

This clone came up a few times. This chain joins TRBV12-3 or TRBV12-4 and TRBJ2-3; 7 nucleotides agree with TRBD2. V gave up 3 bases and J gave up 4 bases; unmatched junction bases: 1. The CDR3 sequence is 13 residues long. The CDR3 DNA is TGTGCCAGCAGTTTCAGCGGGGCAGATACGCAGTATTTT. This sequence encodes CASSFSGADTQYF.

The V and J genes are TRBV6-5 and TRBJ2-7; 12 bases match TRBD1. The length of the CDR3 is 14 residues. Trimming cost V 7 bases and J 5 bases; bases outside gene matches: 6. Germline V gene data show CDR1 as MNHEY and CDR2 as SVGAGI. Written as DNA, the CDR3 is TGTGCCAGCAATCTGGGACAGGGGGCACACGAGCAGTACTTC. Translating gives CASNLGQGAHEQYF.

This clone was counted once. In DNA form, the CDR3 reads TGTGCCAGCGAACCCAGCGGAAGCACAGATACGCAGTATTTT. This encodes CASEPSGSTDTQYF. The chain joins TRBV2 to TRBJ2-3; TRBD2 might be the D (5 bases). The CDR3 consists of 14 residues. The V end lost 8 bases, the J end lost 0 bases, and 12 bases lay between the germline ends. Germline CDR1 and CDR2: SNHLY and FYNNEI.

The CDR3 loop reads CASSVDTGMGQPQHF. Here the CDR3 DNA reads TGTGCCAGCAGCGTAGACACAGGGATGGGTCAGCCCCAGCATTTT. The chain carries TRBV9 and TRBJ1-5, with a tentative D call TRBD1 (6 bases). CDR1 and CDR2 from the germline V gene are SGDLS and YYNGEE. Trimming pared 0 bases from V and 6 bases from J, leaving 13 bases between. The CDR3 consists of 15 residues.

The V gene is TRBV18, the J gene TRBJ1-4; 8 bases match TRBD1. The germline V gene has CDR1 KGHSH and CDR2 LQKENI. J was trimmed by 8 bases and V by 3 bases; bases with no gene match: 11. This CDR3 contains 16 residues. CDR3 protein: CASSPALQGVTEKLFF. The CDR3 nucleotides read TGTGCCAGCTCACCCGCCCTACAGGGGGTGACGGAAAAACTGTTTTTT. The entire variable domain, with the rest obtained from reference TRBV18 and TRBJ1-4, is as follows: NAGVMQNPRHLVRRRGQEARLRCSPMKGHSHVYWYRQLPEEGLKFMVYLQKENIIDESGMPKERFSAEFPKEGPSILRIQQVVRGDSAAYFCASSPALQGVTEKLFFGSGTQLSVL.

This clone has ten or more counts. This rearrangement joins TRBV5-1 to TRBJ2-2; the match to TRBD1 covers 7 bases. The CDR3 covers 18 residues. Germline V lookup: CDR1 SGHRS, CDR2 YFSETQ. V dropped 4 bases and J dropped 6; count of bases not matched to a gene: 18. CDR3 nucleotide sequence: TGCGCCAGCAGCCTTAACCACAGGGGACCCCCCCTCGCCGGGGAGCTGTTTTTT. Translating gives CASSLNHRGPPLAGELFF.

V and J are TRBV30 and TRBJ2-5; weak D call: TRBD2 (5 bases). CDR1 GTSNPN and CDR2 SVGIG come from the germline V gene (reference sequence). Trimming left V 0 bases short and J 5 bases short, with 16 bases between. The CDR3 has 15 residues. This CDR3 reads CAWSVLQVSGETQYF. CDR3 in DNA: TGTGCCTGGAGTGTACTTCAGGTATCGGGGGAGACCCAGTACTTC.

The chain uses TRBV2 and TRBJ1-1; TRBD1 agrees at 7 bases. CDR1 and CDR2 (germline): SNHLY, FYNNEI. Trimming removed 6 bases from V and 4 bases from J; junction bases left unmatched: 5. The CDR3 is 13 amino acids. CDR3 DNA: TGTGCCAGCAGAACAGGGGTTGGCACTGAAGCTTTCTTT. This sequence encodes CASRTGVGTEAFF.

The chain employs TRBV13 and TRBJ2-6, with TRBD1 identical over 8 bases. Losses at the gene ends were 4 bases for V and 4 bases for J; bases not matched to a gene: 3. The CDR3 is 15 amino acids. Germline CDR1 PRHDT, CDR2 FYEKMQ (reference sequence). The CDR3 loop is CASSSRTGGANVLTF. The CDR3 DNA is TGTGCCAGCAGCTCAAGGACAGGGGGGGCCAACGTCCTGACTTTC.

The chain has TRBV27 and TRBJ1-6, with TRBD1 matching over 7 bases. The CDR3 length is 15 residues. V trimming: 0 bases; J trimming: 8 bases; junction bases outside the gene matches: 4. Germline CDR1 reads MNHEY; CDR2 reads SMNVEV (reference sequence). The DNA for the CDR3 is TGTGCCAGCAGTTTATCACAGGGGAATGATTCACCCCTCCACTTT. Amino acids: CASSLSQGNDSPLHF.

The chain couples TRBV7-2 to TRBJ2-7, with 14 bases that match TRBD2. Germline-derived CDR1 and CDR2 are SGHTA and FQGNSA. The CDR3 totals 15 residues. J was trimmed by 6 bases and V by 5 bases; bases with no gene match: 6. CDR3 sequence: CASSQTSGRASEQYF. As DNA, the CDR3 is TGTGCCAGCAGCCAGACTAGCGGGAGGGCGTCCGAGCAGTACTTC.

This clone came up a few times. The J gene is TRBJ2-7, the V gene TRBV5-4; D may be TRBD2 (6 bases). This CDR3 contains 15 residues. Per the germline V gene, CDR1 is SGHNT and CDR2 is YYREEE (reference sequence). V was clipped by 1 base and J by 5 bases, with 16 bases between them. The CDR3 DNA is TGTGCCAGCAGCTTGAGTGGACCGGGAGCCCACGAGCAGTACTTC. It specifies CASSLSGPGAHEQYF.

This clone came up once. The chain carries TRBV2 and TRBJ1-1; D call uncertain. V lost 6 bases, J lost 3 bases, and 14 bases lay in between. This CDR3 contains 14 residues. The V gene's germline CDR1 is SNHLY and CDR2 FYNNEI. CDR3 nucleotides: TGTGCCAGCAGCCCTAATTTGGCGGACACTGAAGCTTTCTTT. Amino acids: CASSPNLADTEAFF.

This clone came up once. The chain uses TRBV24-1 and TRBJ2-7; 16 nucleotides match TRBD2. Trimming removed 4 bases from V and 3 bases from J; junction bases left unmatched: 8. The CDR3 loop spans 18 amino acids. The germline V gene has CDR1 KGHDR and CDR2 SFDVKD. CDR3 in amino acids: CATSDGTSGRAGFYEQYF. The CDR3 nucleotides are TGTGCCACCAGTGACGGGACTAGCGGGAGGGCCGGGTTCTACGAGCAGTACTTC.

The DNA for the CDR3 is TGTGCCAGCAGCTTCCAGGCCCAGAACACCGGGGAGCTGTTTTTT. It is translated as CASSFQAQNTGELFF. The gene calls are TRBV7-9 and TRBJ2-2, with D hard to call. Trimming took 3 bases from V and 1 from J, leaving 9 bases between them. Germline V gives CDR1 SEHNR, CDR2 FQNEAQ (reference sequence). The CDR3 is made up of 15 amino acids.

This clone was seen just once. This chain connects TRBV10-2 to TRBJ1-5; 9 nucleotides line up with TRBD1. Germline V gene sequence: CDR1 WSHSY, CDR2 SAAADI. V shed 6 bases and J 6 bases; nucleotides not matched to a gene: 6. The CDR3 has 14 amino acids. CDR3 coding DNA: TGCGCCAGCAGGGATACAGGGGGCGCTCAGCCCCAGCATTTT. Encoded protein: CASRDTGGAQPQHF.